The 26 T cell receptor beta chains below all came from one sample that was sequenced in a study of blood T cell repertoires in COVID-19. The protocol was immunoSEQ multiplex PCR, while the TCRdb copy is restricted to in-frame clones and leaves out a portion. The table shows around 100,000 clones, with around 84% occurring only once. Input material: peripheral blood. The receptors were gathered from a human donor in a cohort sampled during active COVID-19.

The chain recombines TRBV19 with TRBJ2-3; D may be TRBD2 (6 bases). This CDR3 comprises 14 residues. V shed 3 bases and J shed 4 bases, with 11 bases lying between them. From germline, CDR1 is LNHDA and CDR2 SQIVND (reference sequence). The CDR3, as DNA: TGTGCCAGTAGTATGTGGGGGGAGGCAGATACGCAGTATTTT. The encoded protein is CASSMWGEADTQYF.

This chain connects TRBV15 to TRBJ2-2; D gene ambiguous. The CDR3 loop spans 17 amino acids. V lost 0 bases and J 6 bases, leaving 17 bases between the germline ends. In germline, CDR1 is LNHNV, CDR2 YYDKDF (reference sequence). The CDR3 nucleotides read TGTGCCACCAGCAGAGATATTGTAATTAGATCCGCCGGGGAGCTGTTTTTT. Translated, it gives CATSRDIVIRSAGELFF. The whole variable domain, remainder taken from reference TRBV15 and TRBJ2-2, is DAMVIQNPRYQVTQFGKPVTLSCSQTLNHNVMYWYQQKSSQAPKLLFHYYDKDFNNEADTPDNFQSRRPNTSFCFLDIRSPGLGDTAMYLCATSRDIVIRSAGELFFGEGSRLTVL.

CDR3 sequence reads: CASSSRSGQGYSPLHF. Here the CDR3 DNA reads TGCGCCAGCAGCTCCAGATCGGGACAGGGGTATTCACCCCTCCACTTT. The V gene is TRBV5-1, the J gene TRBJ1-6; 10 positions match TRBD1. The CDR3 sequence is 16 residues long. V shed 3 bases and J 8 bases; nucleotides not matched to a gene: 8. CDR1 and CDR2 (germline): SGHRS, YFSETQ.

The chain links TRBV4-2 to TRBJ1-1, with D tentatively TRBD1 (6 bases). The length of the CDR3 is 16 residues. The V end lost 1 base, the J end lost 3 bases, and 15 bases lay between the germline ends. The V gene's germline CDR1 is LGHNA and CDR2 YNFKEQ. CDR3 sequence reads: CASSQGAQGRDTEAFF. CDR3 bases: TGTGCCAGCAGCCAAGGGGCGCAGGGGAGGGACACTGAAGCTTTCTTT.

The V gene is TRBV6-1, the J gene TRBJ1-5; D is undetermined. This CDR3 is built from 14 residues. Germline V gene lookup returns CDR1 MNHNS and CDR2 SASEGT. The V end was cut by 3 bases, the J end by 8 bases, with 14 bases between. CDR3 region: CASSDGNPREPQHF. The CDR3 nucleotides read TGTGCCAGCAGTGACGGAAACCCCCGGGAGCCCCAGCATTTT.

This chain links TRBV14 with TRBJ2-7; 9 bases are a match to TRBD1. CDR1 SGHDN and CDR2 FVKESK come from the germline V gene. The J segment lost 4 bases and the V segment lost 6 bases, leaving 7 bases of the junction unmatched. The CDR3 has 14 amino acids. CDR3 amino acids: CASSPGTGRYEQYF. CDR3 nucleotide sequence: TGTGCCAGCAGTCCCGGGACAGGGAGGTACGAGCAGTACTTC.

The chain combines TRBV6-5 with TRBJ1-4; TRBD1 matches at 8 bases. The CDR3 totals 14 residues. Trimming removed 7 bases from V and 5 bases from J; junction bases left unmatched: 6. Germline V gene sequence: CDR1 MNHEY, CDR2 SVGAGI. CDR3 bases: TGTGCCAGCACCTTGGACAGGGCGAATGAAAAACTGTTTTTT. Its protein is CASTLDRANEKLFF.

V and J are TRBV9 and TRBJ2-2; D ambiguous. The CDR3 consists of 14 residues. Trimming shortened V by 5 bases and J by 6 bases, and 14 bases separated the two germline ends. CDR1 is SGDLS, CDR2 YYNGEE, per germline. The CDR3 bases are TGTGCCAGCAGGCTGGGTTGGAGTTCCGGGGAGCTGTTTTTT. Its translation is CASRLGWSSGELFF.

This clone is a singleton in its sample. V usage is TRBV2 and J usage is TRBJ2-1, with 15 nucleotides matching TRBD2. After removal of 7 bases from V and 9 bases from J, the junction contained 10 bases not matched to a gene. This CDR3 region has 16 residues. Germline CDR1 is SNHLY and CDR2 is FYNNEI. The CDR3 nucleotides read TGTGCCAGCAATAAGGGACTAGCGGGAGGTGGTGGTGAGCAGTTCTTC. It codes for CASNKGLAGGGGEQFF.

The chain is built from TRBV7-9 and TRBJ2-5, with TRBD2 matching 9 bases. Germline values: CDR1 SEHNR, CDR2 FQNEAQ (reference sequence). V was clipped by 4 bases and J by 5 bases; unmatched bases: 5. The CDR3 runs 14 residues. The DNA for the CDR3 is TGTGCCAGCAGCTCCCCTAGCGGGGTGGAGACCCAGTACTTC. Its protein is CASSSPSGVETQYF. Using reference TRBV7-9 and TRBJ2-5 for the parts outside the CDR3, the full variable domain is DTGVSQNPRHKITKRGQNVTFRCDPISEHNRLYWYRQTLGQGPEFLTYFQNEAQLEKSRLLSDRFSAERPKGSFSTLEIQRTEQGDSAMYLCASSSPSGVETQYFGPGTRLLVL.

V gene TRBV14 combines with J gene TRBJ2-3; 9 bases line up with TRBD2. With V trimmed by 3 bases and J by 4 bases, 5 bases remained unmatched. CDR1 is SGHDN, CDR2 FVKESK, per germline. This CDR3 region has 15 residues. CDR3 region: CASSHAGGPSDTQYF. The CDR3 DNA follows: TGTGCCAGCAGCCATGCGGGGGGGCCCTCAGATACGCAGTATTTT.

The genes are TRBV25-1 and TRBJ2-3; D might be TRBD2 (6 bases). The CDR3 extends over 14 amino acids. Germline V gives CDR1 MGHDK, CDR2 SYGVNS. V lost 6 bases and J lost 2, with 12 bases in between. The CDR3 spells CASSQEGYTDTQYF. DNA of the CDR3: TGTGCCAGCAGCCAGGAGGGGTACACAGATACGCAGTATTTT.

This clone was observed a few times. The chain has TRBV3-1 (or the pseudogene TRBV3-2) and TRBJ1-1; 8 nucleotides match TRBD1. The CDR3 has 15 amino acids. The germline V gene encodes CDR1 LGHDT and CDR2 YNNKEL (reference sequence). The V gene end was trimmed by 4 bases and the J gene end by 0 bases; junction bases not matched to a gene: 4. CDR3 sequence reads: CASSPTGGMNTEAFF. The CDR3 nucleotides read TGTGCCAGCAGCCCAACAGGGGGGATGAACACTGAAGCTTTCTTT.

The CDR3: CAWKVGRAGSSYNEQFF. For the CDR3, the DNA is TGTGCCTGGAAAGTGGGTAGAGCGGGGAGCTCCTACAATGAGCAGTTCTTC. The chain recombines TRBV30 with TRBJ2-1, with 7 bases lining up with TRBD2. This CDR3 region has 17 residues. Germline V gene lookup returns CDR1 GTSNPN and CDR2 SVGIG (reference sequence). V trimming: 4 bases; J trimming: 0 bases; junction bases outside the gene matches: 12.

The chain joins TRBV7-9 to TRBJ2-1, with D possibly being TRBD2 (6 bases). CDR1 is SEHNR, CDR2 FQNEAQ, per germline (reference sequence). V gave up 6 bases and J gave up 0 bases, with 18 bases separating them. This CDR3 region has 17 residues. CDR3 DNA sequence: TGTGCCAGCAGGCCAAAGGTAGGGGAGGTCTCCTACAATGAGCAGTTCTTC. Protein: CASRPKVGEVSYNEQFF.

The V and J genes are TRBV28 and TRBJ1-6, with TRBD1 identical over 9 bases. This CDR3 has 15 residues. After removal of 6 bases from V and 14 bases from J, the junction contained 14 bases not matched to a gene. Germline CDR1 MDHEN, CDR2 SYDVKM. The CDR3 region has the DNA TGTGCCAGCAGAAACACCGGGACAGGGTCAGGGGCCCTCCACTTT. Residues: CASRNTGTGSGALHF.

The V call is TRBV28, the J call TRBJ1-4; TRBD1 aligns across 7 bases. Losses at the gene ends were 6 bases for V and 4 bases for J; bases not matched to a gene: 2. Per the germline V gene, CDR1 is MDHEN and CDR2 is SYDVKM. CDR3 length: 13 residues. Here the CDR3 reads CASRQGLNEKLFF. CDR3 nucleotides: TGTGCCAGCAGACAGGGGCTTAATGAAAAACTGTTTTTT.

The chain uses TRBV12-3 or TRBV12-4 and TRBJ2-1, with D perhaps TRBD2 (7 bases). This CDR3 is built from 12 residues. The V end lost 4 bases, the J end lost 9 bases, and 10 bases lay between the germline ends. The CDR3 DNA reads TGTGCCAGCAGTTGGGGGGGCATTGAGCAGTTCTTC. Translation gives CASSWGGIEQFF.

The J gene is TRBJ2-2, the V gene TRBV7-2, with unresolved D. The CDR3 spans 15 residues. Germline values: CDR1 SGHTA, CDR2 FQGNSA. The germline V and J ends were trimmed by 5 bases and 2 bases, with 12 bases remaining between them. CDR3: CASSPPPVNTGELFF. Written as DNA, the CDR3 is TGTGCCAGCAGCCCACCCCCGGTTAACACCGGGGAGCTGTTTTTT. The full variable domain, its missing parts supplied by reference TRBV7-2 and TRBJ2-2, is GAGVSQSPSNKVTEKGKDVELRCDPISGHTALYWYRQSLGQGLEFLIYFQGNSAPDKSGLPSDRFSAERTGGSVSTLTIQRTQQEDSAVYLCASSPPPVNTGELFFGEGSRLTVL.

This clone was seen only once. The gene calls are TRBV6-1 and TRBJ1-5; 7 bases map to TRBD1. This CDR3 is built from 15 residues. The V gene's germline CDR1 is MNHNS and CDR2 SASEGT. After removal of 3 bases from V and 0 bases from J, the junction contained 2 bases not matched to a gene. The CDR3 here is CASSEGTVSNQPQHF. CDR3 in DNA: TGTGCCAGCAGTGAGGGGACAGTTAGCAATCAGCCCCAGCATTTT.

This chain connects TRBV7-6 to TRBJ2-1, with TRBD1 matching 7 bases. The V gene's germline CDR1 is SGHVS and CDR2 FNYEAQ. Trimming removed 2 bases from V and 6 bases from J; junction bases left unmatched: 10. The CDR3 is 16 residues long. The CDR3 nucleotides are TGTGCCAGCAGCTTATTCGAGGTGGCAGGGGGCAATGAGCAGTTCTTC. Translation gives CASSLFEVAGGNEQFF.

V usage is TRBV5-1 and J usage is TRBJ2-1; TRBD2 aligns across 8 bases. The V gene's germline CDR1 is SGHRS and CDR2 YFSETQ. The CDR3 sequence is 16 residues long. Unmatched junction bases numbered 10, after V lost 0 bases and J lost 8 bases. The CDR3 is CASSLEAGVIWDEQFF. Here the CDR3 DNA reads TGCGCCAGCAGCTTGGAAGCGGGGGTCATTTGGGATGAGCAGTTCTTC.

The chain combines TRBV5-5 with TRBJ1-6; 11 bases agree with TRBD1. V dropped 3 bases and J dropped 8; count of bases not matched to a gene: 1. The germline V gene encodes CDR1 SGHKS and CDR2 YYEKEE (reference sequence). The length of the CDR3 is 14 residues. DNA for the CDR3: TGTGCCAGCAGCTCGGGACAGGGGGATTCACCCCTCCACTTT. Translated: CASSSGQGDSPLHF.

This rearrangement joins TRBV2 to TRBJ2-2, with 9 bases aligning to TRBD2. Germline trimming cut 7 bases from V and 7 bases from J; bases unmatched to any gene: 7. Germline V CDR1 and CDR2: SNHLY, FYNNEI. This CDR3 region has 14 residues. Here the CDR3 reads CASNRIAGVGELFF. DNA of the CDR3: TGTGCCAGCAATAGAATAGCGGGAGTCGGGGAGCTGTTTTTT.

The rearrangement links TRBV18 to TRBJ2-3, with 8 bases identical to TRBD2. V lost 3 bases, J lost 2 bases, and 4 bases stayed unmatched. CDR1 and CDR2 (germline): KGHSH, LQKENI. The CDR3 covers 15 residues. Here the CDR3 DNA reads TGTGCCAGCTCACCTACGGGAGGGGCCACAGATACGCAGTATTTT. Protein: CASSPTGGATDTQYF.

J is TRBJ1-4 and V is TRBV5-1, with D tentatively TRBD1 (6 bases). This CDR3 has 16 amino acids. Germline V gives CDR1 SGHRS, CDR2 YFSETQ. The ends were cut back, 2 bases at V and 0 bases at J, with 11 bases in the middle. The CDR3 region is CASSFLGQTTNEKLFF. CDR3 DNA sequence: TGCGCCAGCAGCTTTCTCGGACAGACAACTAATGAAAAACTGTTTTTT.